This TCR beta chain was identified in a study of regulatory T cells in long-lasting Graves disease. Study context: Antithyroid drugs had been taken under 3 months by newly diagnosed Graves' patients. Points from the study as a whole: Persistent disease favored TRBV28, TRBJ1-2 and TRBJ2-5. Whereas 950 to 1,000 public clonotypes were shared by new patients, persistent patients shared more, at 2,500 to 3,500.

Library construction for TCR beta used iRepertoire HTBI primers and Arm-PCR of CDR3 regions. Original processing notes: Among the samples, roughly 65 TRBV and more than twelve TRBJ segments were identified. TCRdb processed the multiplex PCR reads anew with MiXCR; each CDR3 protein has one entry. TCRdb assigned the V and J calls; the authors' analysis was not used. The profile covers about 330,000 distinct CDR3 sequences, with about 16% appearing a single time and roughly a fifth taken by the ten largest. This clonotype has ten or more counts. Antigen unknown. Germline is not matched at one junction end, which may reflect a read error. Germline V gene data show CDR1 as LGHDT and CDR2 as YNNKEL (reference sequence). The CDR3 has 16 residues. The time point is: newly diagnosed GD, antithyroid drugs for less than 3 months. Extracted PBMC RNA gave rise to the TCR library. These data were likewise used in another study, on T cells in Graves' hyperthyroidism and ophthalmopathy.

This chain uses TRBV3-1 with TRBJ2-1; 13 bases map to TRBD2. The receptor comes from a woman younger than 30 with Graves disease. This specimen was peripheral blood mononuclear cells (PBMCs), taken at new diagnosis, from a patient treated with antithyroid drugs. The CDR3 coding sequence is TGTGCCAGCAGTCAAGGACTAGCGGGGGCCTACAATGAGCAGTTCTTC. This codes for CASSQGLAGAYNEQFF.